The rows below give T cell receptor beta chains drawn from one sample of a study of CD4 and CD8 cells across lung adenocarcinoma regions. TCRdb independently ran MiXCR on the PCR reads; one entry per CDR3 protein. The data show 20,000 or so distinct CDR3 sequences, with about 50% seen just once and 34% held by the top ten. The sequenced sample consisted of CD8+ T cells from the margin of a lung tumor. These receptors all come from a male donor with lung adenocarcinoma. The CD4 and CD8 labels of this study may be unreliable. The CDR3 runs from the conserved cysteine through the conserved F or W. A D gene is named only where the DNA matches it firmly. Only some rows state a clone size, as once, few, many or a class for expanded clones.

cdr3_nt cdr3_aa clone_size j_call v_call d_call
TGTGCGGGGAGTGGGGGATTTGCCCCAGATACGCAGTACTTC CAGSGGFAPDTQYF once TRBJ2-7 TRBV10-3 NA
TGTGCCAGCAGGGAGCCCGGGACCCGGGACCGAGATACCCAGTACTTC CASREPGTRDRDTQYF once TRBJ2-5 TRBV6-1 NA
TGTGCCAGCAGTGTCCGGGACCTCCGAGGGGCCATTCAGTACTTC CASSVRDLRGAIQYF NA TRBJ2-4 TRBV25-1 NA
TGTGCCAGCAGCGCCTATGGCTACACCTTC CASSAYGYTF NA TRBJ1-2 TRBV6-1 NA
TGTGCCATCAGTGAACTAGTGACGCAGTATTTT CAISELVTQYF many TRBJ2-3 TRBV10-3 NA
TGTGCCAGCAGCAGTCCGGGGACCCAGTACTTC CASSSPGTQYF few TRBJ2-5 TRBV6-1 NA
TGTGCCAGTTCCCCCCGACAGGGTAGATCTGGGGCCAACGTCCTGACTTTC CASSPRQGRSGANVLTF many TRBJ2-6 TRBV7-2 TRBD1
TGTGCCAGCAGCTTAGTTAGGGGCAGGAGCTACGAGCAGTACTTC CASSLVRGRSYEQYF many TRBJ2-7 TRBV11-2 NA
TGTGCCAGCAGTTATAGCGGGAGGGCCAATGAGCAGTTCTTC CASSYSGRANEQFF many TRBJ2-1 TRBV6-9 TRBD2
TGTGCCAGCAGTGAAAGCAGACCGTACGAGCAGTACTTC CASSESRPYEQYF medium-sized TRBJ2-7 TRBV6-1 NA
TGTGCCAGCAGCCAAGATTTAGTCAATGAGCAGTTCTTC CASSQDLVNEQFF NA TRBJ2-1 TRBV3-1 NA
TGTGCCAGCAGCTTAACTAGCATGGTCACCGGGGAGCTGTTTTTT CASSLTSMVTGELFF NA TRBJ2-2 TRBV7-2 NA
TGTGCCAGCAGCTTAGGGGGACAACCCCAAGAGACCCAGTACTTC CASSLGGQPQETQYF medium-sized TRBJ2-5 TRBV11-3 NA
TGTGCCAGCGGACCGGGACAGAGCACAGATACGCAGTATTTT CASGPGQSTDTQYF NA TRBJ2-3 TRBV28 TRBD1
TGTGCCAGCAGCCCCGTCGGTGCGGGAGGAGTCTACGAGCAGTACTTC CASSPVGAGGVYEQYF NA TRBJ2-7 TRBV5-6 TRBD2
TGCAGTGCTTTAGAGGGGGCGCTGAGCGGGTACGAGCAGTACTTC CSALEGALSGYEQYF NA TRBJ2-7 TRBV20-1 NA
TGTGCCAGCAGGGGGGAGAGGGCCAAAGATACGCAGTATTTC CASRGERAKDTQYF NA TRBJ2-3 TRBV6-1 NA
TGTGCCAGCAGCTTAGATCGGGGGAGCTCCTATAATTCACCCCTCCACTTT CASSLDRGSSYNSPLHF many TRBJ1-6 TRBV11-2 NA
TGCGCCAGGGGCTTCCAGGCTGTGAGCACAGGGACGCAGTATTTT CARGFQAVSTGTQYF NA TRBJ2-3 TRBV5-1 NA
TGCGCCAGCGGCGATGGGGAGGGCGAGCAGTACTTC CASGDGEGEQYF NA TRBJ2-7 TRBV5-1 TRBD2
TGTGCCAGCCGAAGGGAGGATACGCAGTATTTT CASRREDTQYF medium-sized TRBJ2-3 TRBV10-3 NA
TGCGCCAGCGCGAGGGAACAGGAAGCTTTCTTT CASAREQEAFF NA TRBJ1-1 TRBV10-2 NA
TGTGCCAGCAGTTACTCAAGAGCCACTGAAGCTTTCTTT CASSYSRATEAFF many TRBJ1-1 TRBV6-5 NA
TGTGCCAGCGGGGGGCGAGGGGGCGGGGCCAAAGATACCCAGTACTTC CASGGRGGGAKDTQYF NA TRBJ2-5 TRBV6-1 NA
TGCGCCAGCAGTGAGTCCCGGACACCGAACACTGAAGCTTTCTTT CASSESRTPNTEAFF once TRBJ1-1 TRBV10-1 NA